This entry features one TCR beta chain sequence. Antigen unknown. This sample is part of a study of CD4 T cells in relation to SARS-CoV-2 and coronaviruses. General study results and limits: Crossreactivity was assessed only for spike protein, not other viral proteins. In roughly 61% of donors, memory CD4+ clonotypes crossrecognized SARS-CoV-2 and at least one common cold coronavirus spike.

CDR3 length: 15 residues. Germline assignment: CDR1 MNHEY and CDR2 SVGEGT. The V end was cut by 4 bases, the J end by 2 bases, with 12 bases between. The unexposed donors gave CD4+ T cells in 2011-2018, prior to COVID-19. Isolation of CD4+ T cells took place after approximately 10 days in culture. As cell numbers allowed, unexposed-donor CD4+ T cells faced SARS-CoV-2 S/N and four cold-coronavirus spikes. Produced via immunoSEQ multiplex PCR; TCRdb's table is partial and in-frame only. The sample shows 23,000 or so clones, less than 80% of them seen only once. This TCR came from a human donor in good health. The chain links TRBV6-2 or TRBV6-3 to TRBJ1-5, with a tentative D call TRBD1 (6 bases). Sequenced input: CD4+ T cells from PBMCs, cultured in vitro. The CDR3 bases are TGTGCCAGCAGTTTCGAACAGGGCGGCAATCAGCCCCAGCATTTT. Amino acid sequence: CASSFEQGGNQPQHF.